A selection of T cell receptor beta chains follows, all from one sample in a study of blood T cell repertoires in COVID-19. The table came from immunoSEQ multiplex PCR; TCRdb's copy has only in-frame clones and leaves some out. This table holds fewer than 200,000 clones, more than 80% found once. Sequencing was carried out using peripheral blood. These receptors all stem from a woman aged 55-70 years with acute or convalescent COVID-19. CDR3s include the opening cysteine and the closing phenylalanine or tryptophan. The D gene is left open where the match is weak. Clone size, where shown, is once, few, many, or a class for clones that have expanded.

V gene	clone size	J gene	D gene	CDR3 protein	CDR3 DNA
TRBV19	NA	TRBJ2-6	TRBD2	CATRDAGGHGANVLTF	TGTGCCACCCGCGACGCGGGAGGTCATGGGGCCAACGTCCTGACTTTC
TRBV2	NA	TRBJ1-5	NA	CASRAGVGQPQHF	TGTGCCAGCAGGGCGGGGGTAGGGCAGCCCCAGCATTTT
TRBV5-1	few	TRBJ2-7	NA	CASSSHSYEQYF	TGCGCCAGCAGCTCCCACTCCTACGAGCAGTACTTC
TRBV10-2	NA	TRBJ1-2	NA	CASSSTGPGGYTF	TGCGCCAGCAGTTCCACAGGGCCGGGTGGCTACACCTTC
TRBV7-9	NA	TRBJ2-5	TRBD1	CASSRLGQGVETQYF	TGTGCCAGCAGCCGCCTGGGACAGGGGGTCGAGACCCAGTACTTC
TRBV18	NA	TRBJ1-1	NA	CASSPQRADTEAFF	TGTGCCAGCTCACCACAGAGGGCCGACACTGAAGCTTTCTTT
TRBV28	NA	TRBJ2-1	TRBD2	CASSQEAGRNEQFF	TGTGCCAGCAGCCAAGAAGCGGGAAGGAATGAGCAGTTCTTC
TRBV10-3	NA	TRBJ1-6	NA	CAISDFENSPLHF	TGTGCCATCAGTGACTTTGAGAATTCACCCCTCCACTTT
TRBV28	once	TRBJ1-5	NA	CASSRSLRGNQPQHF	TGTGCCAGCAGCCGAAGCCTCAGGGGCAATCAGCCCCAGCATTTT
TRBV18	NA	TRBJ2-2	TRBD2	CASSPQPGLAGAELFF	TGTGCCAGCTCACCTCAGCCGGGACTAGCGGGAGCGGAGCTGTTTTTT
TRBV7-3	few	TRBJ2-2	TRBD2	CASSFLPRTSGDTGELFF	TGTGCCAGCAGCTTTTTACCCCGGACTAGCGGGGATACCGGGGAGCTGTTTTTT
TRBV7-3	NA	TRBJ1-6	TRBD1	CASSSGTVNSPLHF	TGTGCCAGCAGCTCCGGGACAGTTAATTCACCCCTCCACTTT
TRBV29-1	NA	TRBJ2-7	TRBD1	CSVGGAGGPYEQYF	TGCAGCGTTGGGGGGGCAGGGGGCCCCTACGAGCAGTACTTC
TRBV11-1	once	TRBJ2-2	NA	CASSRLGGNGELFF	TGTGCCAGCAGCCGACTAGGAGGAAACGGGGAGCTGTTTTTT
TRBV2	NA	TRBJ2-4	NA	CASSEAGGSGDF	TGTGCCAGCAGTGAGGCAGGGGGGAGTGGAGACTTC
TRBV7-2	NA	TRBJ2-5	NA	CASSLGLASGETQYF	TGTGCCAGCAGCTTAGGGCTAGCGTCGGGGGAGACCCAGTACTTC
TRBV7-9	NA	TRBJ1-1	NA	CASSVPGMVNTEAFF	TGTGCCAGCAGCGTCCCGGGTATGGTGAACACTGAAGCTTTCTTT
TRBV30	NA	TRBJ2-5	TRBD1	CASEPGTGQQETQYF	TGTGCCTCGGAACCAGGGACAGGCCAACAAGAGACCCAGTACTTC
TRBV5-5	NA	TRBJ2-5	TRBD1	CASSRTGAETQYF	TGTGCCAGCAGCCGGACAGGGGCAGAGACCCAGTACTTC
TRBV9	NA	TRBJ1-1	NA	CASSVAPFPSTGNTEAFF	TGTGCCAGCAGCGTAGCCCCTTTCCCGAGTACAGGGAACACTGAAGCTTTCTTT
TRBV6-5	NA	TRBJ1-1	NA	CASSYSGGTEAFF	TGTGCCAGCAGTTACTCGGGGGGAACTGAAGCTTTCTTT
TRBV3-1/TRBV3-2	NA	TRBJ2-3	TRBD2	CASSATSGGTDTQYF	TGTGCCAGCAGCGCGACTAGCGGGGGCACAGATACGCAGTATTTT
TRBV19	NA	TRBJ1-5	NA	CASSTIPPLPGNQPQHF	TGTGCCAGTAGTACTATACCCCCTCTCCCGGGGAATCAGCCCCAGCATTTT
TRBV28	NA	TRBJ1-6	TRBD1	CASSSPTGDNSPLHF	TGTGCCAGCAGCTCGCCGACAGGGGACAATTCACCCCTCCACTTT
TRBV15	NA	TRBJ2-2	NA	CATSRELRRDTGELFF	TGTGCCACCAGCAGAGAGTTACGGCGGGACACCGGGGAGCTGTTTTTT
TRBV7-6	NA	TRBJ2-1	NA	CASSLQGHEQFF	TGTGCCAGCAGCTTACAGGGCCATGAGCAGTTCTTC
TRBV5-1	NA	TRBJ2-1	TRBD2	CASSLALAGVNEQFF	TGCGCCAGCAGCTTGGCACTAGCGGGAGTAAATGAGCAGTTCTTC
TRBV7-9	NA	TRBJ2-7	TRBD2	CASSPPGLAGFYEQYF	TGTGCCAGCAGCCCCCCCGGACTAGCGGGATTCTACGAGCAGTACTTC